Below are 31 T cell receptor beta chains sequenced from a single sample in a study of T cells in tuberculosis. TCRdb keeps only in-frame clones here, not all; method: immunoSEQ multiplex PCR. The data show about 43,000 clones, 95% seen once. Material: PBMCs. The receptor set was obtained from a donor aged 10-29 years with latent tuberculosis or without tuberculosis infection.

The chain has TRBV15 and TRBJ2-3; D unclear. Germline CDR1 and CDR2: LNHNV and YYDKDF (reference sequence). The V gene lost 8 bases and the J gene lost 0 bases, with 12 bases spanning the gap. This CDR3 has 14 residues. CDR3 DNA: TGTGCCACCGAGGCAGTGGCAAGCACAGATACGCAGTATTTT. It is translated as CATEAVASTDTQYF.

This sequence joins TRBV28 and TRBJ1-2, with 7 nucleotides matching TRBD1. Germline V lookup: CDR1 MDHEN, CDR2 SYDVKM. The CDR3 has 21 amino acids. The V segment lost 5 bases and the J segment 5 bases; nucleotides outside the gene matches: 29. In DNA form, the CDR3 reads TGTGCCAGCAGTACCCCAAGGCCTCTGACAGGGTGGGAGACGTTAGGGTATGGCTACACCTTC. Its protein is CASSTPRPLTGWETLGYGYTF.

Here the CDR3 reads CASSSGLGTDTQYF. The CDR3 DNA sequence: TGTGCCAGCAGCTCGGGACTAGGCACAGATACGCAGTATTTT. V gene TRBV7-2 combines with J gene TRBJ2-3, with TRBD2 identical over 8 bases. Germline V gene sequence: CDR1 SGHTA, CDR2 FQGNSA. The V gene end was trimmed by 4 bases and the J gene end by 1 base; junction bases not matched to a gene: 1. The CDR3 length is 14 residues.

The J gene is TRBJ1-1, the V gene TRBV29-1; D call uncertain. CDR3 length: 11 amino acids. Germline values: CDR1 SQVTM, CDR2 ANQGSEA. V lost 7 bases and J lost 0, with 6 bases in between. The CDR3 here is CSAHMNTEAFF. CDR3 nucleotides: TGCAGCGCACATATGAACACTGAAGCTTTCTTT. Complete variable domain (other parts from reference TRBV29-1 and TRBJ1-1): SAVISQKPSRDICQRGTSLTIQCQVDSQVTMMFWYRQQPGQSLTLIATANQGSEATYESGFVIDKFPISRPNLTFSTLTVSNMSPEDSSIYLCSAHMNTEAFFGQGTRLTVV.

CDR3 loop: CASSGNRTARSAVQYF. The DNA for the CDR3 is TGTGCCAGCAGCGGCAATAGGACAGCCCGTTCTGCGGTGCAGTACTTC. This rearrangement joins TRBV5-4 to TRBJ2-7, with D possibly TRBD1 on 6 matching bases. Germline V gene sequence: CDR1 SGHNT, CDR2 YYREEE (reference sequence). There are 16 residues in the CDR3. V was trimmed by 4 bases and J by 9 bases, leaving 26 bases between them. The full variable domain, in which reference TRBV5-4 and TRBJ2-7 provide the parts outside the CDR3, is ETGVTQSPTHLIKTRGQQVTLRCSSQSGHNTVSWYQQALGQGPQFIFQYYREEENGRGNFPPRFSGLQFPNYSSELNVNALELDDSALYLCASSGNRTARSAVQYFGPGTRLTVT.

This clone appeared a single time. V and J are TRBV10-3 and TRBJ1-1; TRBD1 might be the D (5 bases). This CDR3 comprises 11 residues. Germline values: CDR1 ENHRY, CDR2 SYGVKD. Trimming left V 11 bases short and J 2 bases short, with 9 bases between. CDR3 DNA sequence: TGTGCCGTAACAGGCAACACTGAAGCTTTCTTT. Encoded protein: CAVTGNTEAFF.

V and J are TRBV2 and TRBJ2-7; 13 nucleotides line up with TRBD2. V shed 10 bases, J shed 0 bases, and the junction held 15 bases outside the gene matches. The CDR3 sequence is 18 residues long. Germline-derived CDR1 and CDR2 are SNHLY and FYNNEI. The CDR3: CAISPRTSGGVISYEQYF. The CDR3 DNA follows: TGTGCCATCTCCCCTCGGACTAGCGGGGGAGTTATCTCCTACGAGCAGTACTTC.

The CDR3, as DNA: TGTGCCAGCAGTTCTGCGCTGGGGGCGTCAAAATATTCTAGCTACACCTTC. This gives the protein CASSSALGASKYSSYTF. The V and J genes are TRBV28 and TRBJ1-2, with a possible D match to TRBD1 (6 bases). Germline CDR1 MDHEN, CDR2 SYDVKM. V was cut by 4 bases and J by 9 bases, with 27 bases left in between. The CDR3 is 17 amino acids.

V is TRBV18 and J is TRBJ1-1; 9 bases agree with TRBD1. Trimming took 5 bases from V and 1 from J; bases not matched to a gene: 8. The CDR3 runs 16 residues. Germline values: CDR1 KGHSH, CDR2 LQKENI. The CDR3 region has the DNA TGTGCCAGCTCAGGGACAGGGAAAATGGGGAACACTGAAGCTTTCTTT. Encoded protein: CASSGTGKMGNTEAFF.

This clone was seen once. The V and J genes are TRBV4-1 and TRBJ2-2; 7 bases are shared with TRBD2. CDR1 and CDR2 (germline): MGHRA, YSYEKL. The CDR3 spans 16 residues. Trimming cost V 0 bases and J 4 bases; bases outside gene matches: 5. The CDR3 nucleotides are TGCGCCAGCAGCCAAGATTCAGGCGGGAGCACCGGGGAGCTGTTTTTT. This gives the protein CASSQDSGGSTGELFF.

V gene TRBV5-1 combines with J gene TRBJ2-3; TRBD1 matches 10 bases. The CDR3 spans 15 residues. V was pared by 4 bases and J by 5 bases, with 7 bases of the junction left unmatched. Germline CDR1 is SGHRS and CDR2 is YFSETQ. CDR3 residues: CASSPDRGRGDTQYF. For the CDR3, the DNA is TGCGCCAGCAGCCCCGACAGGGGGCGCGGAGATACGCAGTATTTT.

This clone showed up just once. Here the CDR3 DNA reads TGCAGCGTAGAGGGACAAGGGCCGAGCTCCTACAATGAGCAGTTCTTC. Amino acid sequence: CSVEGQGPSSYNEQFF. The rearrangement uses TRBV29-1 and TRBJ2-1; D is possibly TRBD1 (6 bases). This CDR3 comprises 16 residues. V was trimmed by 6 bases and J by 0 bases, leaving 18 bases between them. The germline V gene has CDR1 SQVTM and CDR2 ANQGSEA.

The chain has TRBV29-1 and TRBJ2-5; no clear D gene. In germline, CDR1 is SQVTM, CDR2 ANQGSEA. V shed 0 bases and J shed 2 bases, with 7 bases lying between them. This CDR3 has 13 amino acids. Here the CDR3 DNA reads TGCAGCGTTGAAGAGTGGGCACAAGAGACCCAGTACTTC. This codes for CSVEEWAQETQYF. Using reference TRBV29-1 and TRBJ2-5 for the parts outside the CDR3, the full variable domain is SAVISQKPSRDICQRGTSLTIQCQVDSQVTMMFWYRQQPGQSLTLIATANQGSEATYESGFVIDKFPISRPNLTFSTLTVSNMSPEDSSIYLCSVEEWAQETQYFGPGTRLLVL.

The rearrangement links TRBV18 to TRBJ1-5; possibly TRBD1 for D (6 bases). Between the trimmed V and J ends, which lost 2 bases and 4 bases, there was a span of 15 bases. The germline gives CDR1 KGHSH, CDR2 LQKENI. The CDR3 spans 16 residues. The CDR3 reads CASSPSGQWGNQPQHF. In nucleotides, the CDR3 is TGTGCCAGCTCACCATCAGGACAGTGGGGAAATCAGCCCCAGCATTTT.

This chain joins TRBV7-2 and TRBJ1-1; possibly TRBD1 for D (5 bases). The CDR3 loop spans 14 amino acids. Per germline, CDR1 SGHTA and CDR2 FQGNSA. Between the trimmed V and J ends, which lost 0 bases and 4 bases, there was a span of 9 bases. The CDR3 is CASSLAGTTTEAFF. The CDR3 DNA follows: TGTGCCAGCAGCTTAGCCGGGACTACCACTGAAGCTTTCTTT.

The CDR3: CASSLRDFYNEQFF. The DNA for the CDR3 is TGTGCCAGCAGCTTACGGGACTTTTACAATGAGCAGTTCTTC. The rearrangement joins TRBV11-2 to TRBJ2-1, with D perhaps TRBD2 (6 bases). This CDR3 region has 14 residues. The ends were cut back, 2 bases at V and 4 bases at J, with 9 bases in the middle. Germline assignment: CDR1 SGHAT and CDR2 FQNNGV.

This chain links TRBV4-3 with TRBJ2-1, with 9 nucleotides matching TRBD1. V was clipped by 4 bases and J by 0 bases; unmatched bases: 4. Germline V gene sequence: CDR1 LGHNA, CDR2 YSLEER. The CDR3 runs 16 residues. CDR3 in DNA: TGCGCCAGCAGCCTACGGGACAGGGACTCCTACAATGAGCAGTTCTTC. Its protein is CASSLRDRDSYNEQFF.

The chain recombines TRBV10-3 with TRBJ2-5, with 7 bases fitting TRBD1. V was clipped by 2 bases and J by 5 bases; unmatched bases: 8. The germline gives CDR1 ENHRY, CDR2 SYGVKD. The CDR3 is 15 residues long. The CDR3 loop is CAISELRTGGETQYF. CDR3 nucleotides: TGTGCCATCAGTGAGCTTAGGACAGGCGGGGAGACCCAGTACTTC.

V usage is TRBV5-1 and J usage is TRBJ1-2; 7 bases agree with TRBD1. V dropped 4 bases and J dropped 0; count of bases not matched to a gene: 6. Germline CDR1 and CDR2: SGHRS and YFSETQ. The CDR3 runs 15 residues. The CDR3 protein is CASSPTGEANYGYTF. CDR3 coding DNA: TGCGCCAGCAGCCCCACAGGGGAAGCTAACTATGGCTACACCTTC.

This chain joins TRBV30 and TRBJ1-1; D is unresolved. Trimming took 8 bases from V and 0 from J, leaving 7 bases between them. CDR3 size: 11 residues. Germline-derived CDR1 and CDR2 are GTSNPN and SVGIG (reference sequence). The CDR3 spells CAGRVNTEAFF. The CDR3 DNA is TGTGCCGGCCGGGTGAACACTGAAGCTTTCTTT.

The V and J genes are TRBV11-2 and TRBJ1-5; 8 bases fit TRBD1. Germline CDR1 reads SGHAT; CDR2 reads FQNNGV. The CDR3 consists of 16 residues. V was pared by 6 bases and J by 2 bases, with 9 bases of the junction left unmatched. CDR3 loop: CASRATGVGGNQPQHF. CDR3 nucleotides: TGTGCCAGCAGGGCGACAGGGGTGGGGGGCAATCAGCCCCAGCATTTT.

V gene TRBV4-1 combines with J gene TRBJ1-4; 7 bases agree with TRBD1. The CDR3 has 14 amino acids. The trim removed 3 bases at V and 4 bases at J, leaving 2 bases unmatched. The germline gives CDR1 MGHRA, CDR2 YSYEKL. The CDR3 spells CASSQTGFNEKLFF. The CDR3 DNA sequence: TGCGCCAGCAGCCAGACAGGGTTTAATGAAAAACTGTTTTTT.

V gene TRBV30 combines with J gene TRBJ2-1; maybe TRBD2 (5 bases). CDR3 length: 11 amino acids. The V end lost 5 bases, the J end lost 6 bases, and 8 bases lay between the germline ends. CDR1 and CDR2 from the germline V gene are GTSNPN and SVGIG (reference sequence). CDR3 DNA sequence: TGTGCCTGGGCCCGGGGCAATGAGCAGTTCTTC. Translating it yields CAWARGNEQFF.

V is TRBV11-3 and J is TRBJ2-7; 8 nucleotides match TRBD1. V lost 4 bases to trimming and J lost 0 bases; unmatched junction nucleotides: 2. The CDR3 has 14 residues. Germline CDR1 and CDR2: SGHNT and YENEEA. CDR3 DNA: TGTGCCAGCAGCTACGACAGGGGCTCCTACGAGCAGTACTTC. Translation: CASSYDRGSYEQYF.

The chain uses TRBV7-9 and TRBJ1-6; 7 nucleotides line up with TRBD1. Germline CDR1 reads SEHNR; CDR2 reads FQNEAQ (reference sequence). The length of the CDR3 is 16 residues. V gave up 5 bases and J gave up 3 bases; unmatched junction bases: 7. The CDR3 DNA reads TGTGCCAGCAGCCCTACGACAGGGAACTATAATTCACCCCTCCACTTT. Amino acids: CASSPTTGNYNSPLHF.

V is TRBV2 and J is TRBJ1-2; 7 bases map to TRBD1. V shed 6 bases and J 8 bases; nucleotides not matched to a gene: 3. Germline V gene sequence: CDR1 SNHLY, CDR2 FYNNEI. This CDR3 has 11 amino acids. This chain's CDR3 is CASSRQGGYTF. The CDR3 DNA is TGTGCCAGCAGCAGACAGGGCGGCTACACCTTC.

Note on this clone: This sample includes further DNA sequences coding for the same CDR3. The V and J genes are TRBV6-4 and TRBJ2-3; TRBD2 aligns across 7 bases. Germline V gene data show CDR1 as MRHNA and CDR2 as SNTAGT. With V trimmed by 0 bases and J by 1 base, 1 base remained unmatched. The CDR3 spans 15 residues. The CDR3 sequence is CASSDSSGGTDTQYF. The CDR3, as DNA: TGTGCCAGCAGTGACTCGAGCGGGGGCACAGATACGCAGTATTTT.

The V and J genes are TRBV5-1 and TRBJ1-1, with 8 positions matching TRBD1. CDR3 size: 16 residues. V gave up 1 base and J gave up 3 bases; unmatched junction bases: 8. Germline CDR1 SGHRS, CDR2 YFSETQ. CDR3 sequence reads: CASSLSDRVRDTEAFF. The CDR3 region has the DNA TGCGCCAGCAGCTTGTCGGACAGGGTTAGGGACACTGAAGCTTTCTTT.

V usage is TRBV28 and J usage is TRBJ1-1; 7 positions agree with TRBD1. In germline, CDR1 is MDHEN, CDR2 SYDVKM. J was trimmed by 0 bases and V by 1 base; bases with no gene match: 5. CDR3 length equals 16 residues. Here the CDR3 DNA reads TGTGCCAGCAGTTTATCCGGGACAGCGGTGAACACTGAAGCTTTCTTT. The encoded protein is CASSLSGTAVNTEAFF.

J is TRBJ1-1 and V is TRBV30; TRBD1 aligns across 7 bases. Trimming cost V 6 bases and J 4 bases; bases outside gene matches: 8. CDR3 size: 13 residues. Per germline, CDR1 GTSNPN and CDR2 SVGIG (reference sequence). In DNA form, the CDR3 reads TGTGCCTGCGCGGGACAGAGATTCACTGAAGCTTTCTTT. It encodes CACAGQRFTEAFF.

The chain is built from TRBV4-2 and TRBJ2-1; possible D gene TRBD2, 5 bases. The germline CDR1 and CDR2 sequences are LGHNA and YNFKEQ. Trimming pared 3 bases from V and 6 bases from J, leaving 15 bases between. This CDR3 is 15 amino acids long. CDR3 nucleotide sequence: TGTGCCAGCAGCCAGGCGCCTCTTCGGGGCAATGAGCAGTTCTTC. The encoded protein is CASSQAPLRGNEQFF.